The 17 T cell receptor beta chains reported below all come from one sample, sequenced in a study of blood T cell repertoires in COVID-19. Only in-frame clones appear in the TCRdb table, and some are missing; sequencing was by immunoSEQ multiplex PCR. The sample lists more than 250,000 clones, approximately 87% seen once, with around 9.2% in the top ten. Input material: peripheral blood. The receptors originated from a human donor in a cohort sampled during active COVID-19.

The chain carries TRBV15 and TRBJ1-1; 9 bases agree with TRBD1. In germline, CDR1 is LNHNV, CDR2 YYDKDF (reference sequence). CDR3 size: 16 residues. The trim removed 0 bases at V and 1 base at J, leaving 3 bases unmatched. CDR3 nucleotides: TGTGCCACCAGCAGAGAACCGGGACAGGGGAACACTGAAGCTTTCTTT. Protein: CATSREPGQGNTEAFF.

CDR3 residues: CASSLARLATADEQFF. In nucleotides, the CDR3 is TGTGCCAGCAGCTTGGCTCGTCTAGCGACGGCGGATGAGCAGTTCTTC. The rearrangement uses TRBV5-8 and TRBJ2-1; D is possibly TRBD2 (6 bases). CDR3 length equals 16 residues. The germline gives CDR1 SGHTS, CDR2 YDEGEE. V dropped 0 bases and J dropped 8 bases, with 18 bases sitting between them.

V and J are TRBV24-1 and TRBJ2-5; maybe TRBD1 (5 bases). The germline CDR1 and CDR2 sequences are KGHDR and SFDVKD. The CDR3 extends over 14 amino acids. The germline V and J ends were trimmed by 4 bases and 3 bases, with 11 bases remaining between them. The CDR3 nucleotides read TGTGCCACCAGTGACCGTGACAGTAAAGAGACCCAGTACTTC. Protein: CATSDRDSKETQYF.

This chain links TRBV5-4 with TRBJ2-7; 11 nucleotides match TRBD2. V lost 0 bases, J lost 4 bases, and 3 bases stayed unmatched. There are 15 residues in the CDR3. Germline-derived CDR1 and CDR2 are SGHNT and YYREEE (reference sequence). CDR3 amino acids: CASSLVGTSGYEQYF. The CDR3 DNA reads TGTGCCAGCAGCTTGGTTGGGACTAGCGGATACGAGCAGTACTTC.

The chain is built from TRBV6-5 and TRBJ1-5; 9 bases fit TRBD1. V lost 6 bases to trimming and J lost 4 bases; unmatched junction nucleotides: 7. The CDR3 contains 15 residues. The germline V gene encodes CDR1 MNHEY and CDR2 SVGAGI. For the CDR3, the DNA is TGTGCCAGCAGACCAGGGACAGGGCCAAATCAGCCCCAGCATTTT. This gives the protein CASRPGTGPNQPQHF.

The chain employs TRBV7-9 and TRBJ1-6; TRBD1 might be the D (5 bases). V lost 5 bases and J 6 bases, leaving 11 bases between the germline ends. CDR1 and CDR2 from the germline V gene are SEHNR and FQNEAQ (reference sequence). The CDR3 length is 14 residues. CDR3 in amino acids: CASSSSTANSPLHF. The CDR3 DNA reads TGTGCCAGCAGCAGTTCGACAGCTAATTCACCCCTCCACTTT.

The chain couples TRBV4-2 to TRBJ2-2; 8 bases match TRBD2. Germline V gives CDR1 LGHNA, CDR2 YNFKEQ. The J segment lost 4 bases and the V segment lost 1 base, leaving 8 bases of the junction unmatched. The CDR3 length is 17 residues. The CDR3 nucleotides are TGTGCCAGCAGCCAAGGCCTTAGCGGGGTGTCCACCGGGGAGCTGTTTTTT. Translated, it gives CASSQGLSGVSTGELFF.

This rearrangement joins TRBV14 to TRBJ2-7; 10 bases fit TRBD1. The length of the CDR3 is 13 residues. V lost 5 bases to trimming and J lost 7 bases; unmatched junction nucleotides: 5. Germline lookup yields CDR1 SGHDN and CDR2 FVKESK. The CDR3, as DNA: TGTGCCAGCAGCGACAGGGGGCTAAGGGAGCAGTACTTC. Its translation: CASSDRGLREQYF.

The rearrangement joins TRBV5-1 to TRBJ2-7; a weak D match, TRBD2 (6 bases). Per germline, CDR1 SGHRS and CDR2 YFSETQ. Trimming left V 1 base short and J 2 bases short, with 16 bases between. The CDR3 is made up of 16 amino acids. The CDR3 DNA follows: TGCGCCAGCAGCTTGTATGCAGAGGGCGGGACCTACGAGCAGTACTTC. This encodes CASSLYAEGGTYEQYF.

This rearrangement joins TRBV24-1 to TRBJ2-3, with a possible D match to TRBD1 (6 bases). Trimming cost V 4 bases and J 2 bases, with 15 bases left between them. Germline V lookup: CDR1 KGHDR, CDR2 SFDVKD. The CDR3 length is 16 residues. The CDR3 coding sequence is TGTGCCACCAGTGAAGGAACAGGGTTCCTCACAGATACGCAGTATTTT. Translation: CATSEGTGFLTDTQYF.

In this sample, this clone turned up a few times. The genes are TRBV12-3 or TRBV12-4 and TRBJ1-5, with D possibly being TRBD1 (5 bases). The CDR3 extends over 13 amino acids. Trimming pared 6 bases from V and 7 bases from J, leaving 13 bases between. CDR3 DNA sequence: TGTGCCAGCAGAACAGGTTCCCGACAGCCCCAGCATTTT. This sequence encodes CASRTGSRQPQHF.

This clone was observed a handful of times. This chain uses TRBV27 with TRBJ1-1; 7 bases fit TRBD1. This CDR3 region has 18 residues. Germline CDR1 reads MNHEY; CDR2 reads SMNVEV (reference sequence). V trimming: 0 bases; J trimming: 3 bases; junction bases outside the gene matches: 13. CDR3 protein: CASSLSKLSRGRDTEAFF. DNA of the CDR3: TGTGCCAGCAGTTTATCGAAGCTGAGTAGGGGGCGCGACACTGAAGCTTTCTTT.

This chain connects TRBV18 to TRBJ2-7, with 8 bases that match TRBD2. With V trimmed by 4 bases and J by 0 bases, 5 bases remained unmatched. This CDR3 region has 15 residues. The germline gives CDR1 KGHSH, CDR2 LQKENI. CDR3 sequence: CASSQPGGSSYEQYF. The CDR3 DNA reads TGTGCCAGCTCACAACCGGGAGGGAGCTCCTACGAGCAGTACTTC.

The rearrangement joins TRBV5-6 to TRBJ1-2; 9 bases are a match to TRBD1. Germline V gives CDR1 SGHDT, CDR2 YYEEEE. With V trimmed by 5 bases and J by 6 bases, 11 bases remained unmatched. This CDR3 contains 15 residues. CDR3 in amino acids: CASRGTGNLYHGYTF. The CDR3 DNA reads as TGTGCCAGCAGGGGGACAGGGAATCTTTACCATGGCTACACCTTC.

This sequence joins TRBV7-5 and TRBJ2-2; the D call in the table, TRBD2, was not verified against the DNA. TRBV7-5 represents a pseudogene. The CDR3 loop spans 16 amino acids. CDR3 sequence (DNA): TGTGCCAGAAGGACCGGACTAGCGGTTTTCACCGGGGAGCTGTTTTTT. Protein product: CARRTGLAVFTGELFF.

The V and J genes are TRBV28 and TRBJ2-7; D is ambiguous. CDR3 length: 14 amino acids. Germline lookup yields CDR1 MDHEN and CDR2 SYDVKM. The ends were cut back, 3 bases at V and 0 bases at J, with 9 bases in the middle. The CDR3 sequence: CASSFWQASYEQYF. The CDR3 nucleotides read TGTGCCAGCAGTTTTTGGCAGGCCTCCTACGAGCAGTACTTC.

CDR3 region: CASSQGTATNEKLFF. As DNA, the CDR3 is TGTGCCAGCAGTCAAGGGACAGCAACTAATGAAAAACTGTTTTTT. This chain joins TRBV2 and TRBJ1-4; 7 bases are shared with TRBD1. Trimming removed 5 bases from V and 0 bases from J; junction bases left unmatched: 3. CDR1 SNHLY and CDR2 FYNNEI come from the germline V gene. CDR3 size: 15 residues.